Listed below are T cell receptor beta chains from one sample, sequenced in a study of T cell responses to AZD1222 COVID-19 vaccine. Assay used: immunoSEQ multiplex PCR; TCRdb lists only in-frame clones, some missing. In the table there are 100,000 to 150,000 clones, roughly 88% of which are singletons. The starting material was peripheral blood, obtained 28 days after the second AZD1222 dose. Source of these receptors: an adult who received the AZD1222 COVID-19 vaccine. CDR3s include the opening cysteine and the closing phenylalanine or tryptophan. D genes are given only for firm matches. Clone size is not always given. Where it is, it says once, few, many or a class for expanded clones.

cdr3_nt,cdr3_aa,d_call,clone_size,j_call,v_call
TGTGCCAGCCTCGGCGGACCCTACGAGCAGTACTTC,CASLGGPYEQYF,-,-,TRBJ2-7,TRBV11-3
TGTGCCAGCAGCCCTAGGGGGCCCCAAGGGTACTATGGCTACACCTTC,CASSPRGPQGYYGYTF,TRBD1,once,TRBJ1-2,TRBV7-9
TGCGCCAGCAGCTTGAGACAGGGGGGGAATGGAAACACCATATATTTT,CASSLRQGGNGNTIYF,TRBD1,-,TRBJ1-3,TRBV5-1
TGTGCCAGCAGCCCCAACGGGCTCATTAATCAGCCCCAGCATTTT,CASSPNGLINQPQHF,-,few,TRBJ1-5,TRBV7-2
TGTGCCAGCAGTTTAACGACAGGGGTGGATGGCTACACCTTC,CASSLTTGVDGYTF,TRBD1,-,TRBJ1-2,TRBV28
TGTGCCAGCAGCTTATTCCGGCCGACAGGGCACTATGGCTACACCTTC,CASSLFRPTGHYGYTF,TRBD1,-,TRBJ1-2,TRBV11-2
TGTGCCAGCAGCTCAACGGCGCGCGAGCAGTACTTC,CASSSTAREQYF,-,-,TRBJ2-7,TRBV7-2
TGTGCCAGCAGTTACGGCCCGGCGGGGATCTACGAGCAGTACTTC,CASSYGPAGIYEQYF,-,-,TRBJ2-7,TRBV6-2/TRBV6-3
TGTGCCAGCAGTCCAGGGGGGCCCAGCTATGGCTACACCTTC,CASSPGGPSYGYTF,TRBD1,-,TRBJ1-2,TRBV6-2/TRBV6-3
TGTGCCAGCAGTTACAGTCTCTCTGGAAACACCATATATTTT,CASSYSLSGNTIYF,-,-,TRBJ1-3,TRBV6-5
TGTGCCAGCAGTGTACTAGCGGGGGGGGCGGGCACAGATACGCAGTATTTT,CASSVLAGGAGTDTQYF,TRBD2,-,TRBJ2-3,TRBV2
TGTGCCAGCAGCCCATACCACAGGGGGCGGCAGTTCTTC,CASSPYHRGRQFF,TRBD1,few,TRBJ2-1,TRBV11-2
TGTGCCAGTAGTCCCCATTACGGGGGGCGGAACACTGAAGCTTTCTTT,CASSPHYGGRNTEAFF,-,-,TRBJ1-1,TRBV19
TGTGCCAGCTCACCCGCGGGACAGGGGTACACTGAAGCTTTCTTT,CASSPAGQGYTEAFF,TRBD1,-,TRBJ1-1,TRBV18
TGCGCCAGCAGCCCGGGGCGGTCAGCCACTAGCACAGATACGCAGTATTTT,CASSPGRSATSTDTQYF,-,-,TRBJ2-3,TRBV5-1
TGTGCCAGCAGCTTAGAGGTGTCAGGGGATCAGCCCCAGCATTTT,CASSLEVSGDQPQHF,-,-,TRBJ1-5,TRBV7-8
TGTGCTAGTGGTTTGGGTCGTAATCAGCCCCAGCATTTT,CASGLGRNQPQHF,-,-,TRBJ1-5,TRBV12-5
TGTGCCAGCAGCTTAGCTCCAGGGAGCCACGAGCAGTACTTC,CASSLAPGSHEQYF,-,-,TRBJ2-7,TRBV7-9
TGTGCCAGCAGCCAACAGAGTCCTAGCACAGATACGCAGTATTTT,CASSQQSPSTDTQYF,-,-,TRBJ2-3,TRBV3-1/TRBV3-2
TGTGCCACCAGTGACCCCACTAGCGGGGCAGAGACCCAGTACTTC,CATSDPTSGAETQYF,TRBD2,-,TRBJ2-5,TRBV24-1
TGTGCCAGCAGCTTAGTAGGCAGGGGTAGCAATCAGCCCCAGCATTTT,CASSLVGRGSNQPQHF,-,-,TRBJ1-5,TRBV7-2
TGTGCCAGCAGTTTCAACATGAACACTGAAGCTTTCTTT,CASSFNMNTEAFF,-,-,TRBJ1-1,TRBV6-5
TGTGCCAGTAGTAAGGGAGGTTCCGGGCAGATCGCTTTCTTT,CASSKGGSGQIAFF,-,-,TRBJ1-1,TRBV19
TGTGCCAGCAGTTACTCGGGGGGAGGCAATCAGCCCCAGCATTTT,CASSYSGGGNQPQHF,-,-,TRBJ1-5,TRBV6-5
TGTGCCATCACCCCGGAGGGGGCGGCGGACTATGGCTACACCTTC,CAITPEGAADYGYTF,TRBD1,once,TRBJ1-2,TRBV10-3
TGTGCCAGCAGTTATCGGGGGGCGGGTAACACTGAAGCTTTCTTT,CASSYRGAGNTEAFF,-,-,TRBJ1-1,TRBV6-2/TRBV6-3
TGTGCCAGCAGCCCAGTCGGGGGATCACCCCTCCACTTT,CASSPVGGSPLHF,-,once,TRBJ1-6,TRBV7-2
TGTGCCAGCAGCAGAACGGGGGGCTACACCTTC,CASSRTGGYTF,-,-,TRBJ1-2,TRBV6-2/TRBV6-3
TGTGCCAGCTCCATCAGGGCTTTTATCTATGGCTACACCTTC,CASSIRAFIYGYTF,-,-,TRBJ1-2,TRBV28
TGTGCCACCGGGACAGCACTCTATGGCTACACCTTC,CATGTALYGYTF,TRBD1,-,TRBJ1-2,TRBV6-5
TGTGCCAGCGGGAGAAGGGACAGTGAAGCTTTCTTT,CASGRRDSEAFF,TRBD1,once,TRBJ1-1,TRBV7-2
TGTGCCAGCAGCACCGACAGGGGGACTGAAGCTTTCTTT,CASSTDRGTEAFF,TRBD1,-,TRBJ1-1,TRBV5-5
TGTGCCATCAGGTCCGGTCCCACTGAAGCTTTCTTT,CAIRSGPTEAFF,-,-,TRBJ1-1,TRBV10-3
TGCGCCATACAGGGGGGAGGAACTGAAGCTTTCTTT,CAIQGGGTEAFF,TRBD1,once,TRBJ1-1,TRBV10-2
TGCAGCGTTGAAGAGGGACGGACGGGGGGTGGCTACACCTTC,CSVEEGRTGGGYTF,-,-,TRBJ1-2,TRBV29-1
TGTGCCATCAGTGAGTGGGACAGAAACAATCAGCCCCAGCATTTT,CAISEWDRNNQPQHF,TRBD1,-,TRBJ1-5,TRBV10-3
TGTGCCAGTAGTTTGTTAGACAGGGTTAACGGCTACACCTTC,CASSLLDRVNGYTF,TRBD1,-,TRBJ1-2,TRBV19
TGCGCCAGCAGCGGTGGAGGGACAGCGGAGACCCAGTACTTC,CASSGGGTAETQYF,-,once,TRBJ2-5,TRBV10-1
TGTGCCAGCAGCCTTGGACAGGGCAAGACCCAGTACTTC,CASSLGQGKTQYF,TRBD1,-,TRBJ2-5,TRBV5-8
TGTGCCAGCAGCCAGGGGGGCTCACCCCTCCACTTT,CASSQGGSPLHF,-,-,TRBJ1-6,TRBV3-1/TRBV3-2
TGTGCCACCAGTGTGTCCAGGAATCAGCCCCAGCATTTT,CATSVSRNQPQHF,-,-,TRBJ1-5,TRBV24-1
TGTGCCTGGAGGTACTCAGGGGGGGGAGAGACCCAGTACTTC,CAWRYSGGGETQYF,-,once,TRBJ2-5,TRBV30
TGTGCCAGCAGGGTTGAACAGGGCTGGGATTCACCCCTCCACTTT,CASRVEQGWDSPLHF,-,-,TRBJ1-6,TRBV27
TGCGCCAGCAGCCAAGAGGGGCACTATGGCTACACCTTC,CASSQEGHYGYTF,-,-,TRBJ1-2,TRBV4-1
TGTGCCAGCAGACGACAGCAGAACACTGAAGCTTTCTTT,CASRRQQNTEAFF,-,-,TRBJ1-1,TRBV6-5
TGTGCCAGCAGTCTCCGGGGTCGGGGGGCGATAACCAGCGAGCAGTACTTC,CASSLRGRGAITSEQYF,-,-,TRBJ2-7,TRBV6-6
TGCGCCAGCAGTGAGCCTTTTAGGGGGGGCACGCAGTATTTT,CASSEPFRGGTQYF,-,-,TRBJ2-3,TRBV10-2
TGTGCCATCAGTGAAGGTCCCTATGGCTACACCTTC,CAISEGPYGYTF,-,-,TRBJ1-2,TRBV10-3
TGTGCCAGCAGCACCCCCGGGACTATAGAGACCCAGTACTTC,CASSTPGTIETQYF,TRBD2,-,TRBJ2-5,TRBV7-3
TGTGCCAGCAGTAAGACAGGGGAAGGTTCACCCCTCCACTTT,CASSKTGEGSPLHF,TRBD1,-,TRBJ1-6,TRBV6-6
TGCAGCGTTGATAGGGTTACTAGCGGGGGGGCCCCACACGCGAATGAGCAGTTCTTC,CSVDRVTSGGAPHANEQFF,TRBD2,-,TRBJ2-1,TRBV29-1
TGCGCCAGCAGCTTTGCCCCCCCGACAGATAACTATGGCTACACCTTC,CASSFAPPTDNYGYTF,-,-,TRBJ1-2,TRBV5-1
TGTGCCAGCAGACTTACAGGGAACAACGAAAAACTGTTTTTT,CASRLTGNNEKLFF,-,-,TRBJ1-4,TRBV2
TGTGCCAGCACCCCTTCCGTGGGTAGCCTCTCCTACGAGCAGTACTTC,CASTPSVGSLSYEQYF,-,once,TRBJ2-7,TRBV27
TGTGCCAGCAGTTTATCCCAGGGGGCCTACGAGCAGTACTTC,CASSLSQGAYEQYF,TRBD1,-,TRBJ2-7,TRBV28
TGTGCCAGCAGTTACGGCAGCCCCTACGAGCAGTACTTC,CASSYGSPYEQYF,-,-,TRBJ2-7,TRBV6-5
TGTGCCAGCCTTGGGACAGGGGCGTTAACCTCCTACGAGCAGTACTTC,CASLGTGALTSYEQYF,TRBD1,-,TRBJ2-7,TRBV2
TGCGCCAGCAGGCTAGCGGGGGGAAACGCCGGGGAGCTGTTTTTT,CASRLAGGNAGELFF,TRBD2,few,TRBJ2-2,TRBV5-1
TGTGCCAGCAGCGGTCGAAACAGGGCACCCGGGGAGCTGTTTTTT,CASSGRNRAPGELFF,-,-,TRBJ2-2,TRBV11-3
TGTGCCAGCAGTTCCGGACAGGGAAGTCAGCCCCAGCATTTT,CASSSGQGSQPQHF,TRBD1,-,TRBJ1-5,TRBV28